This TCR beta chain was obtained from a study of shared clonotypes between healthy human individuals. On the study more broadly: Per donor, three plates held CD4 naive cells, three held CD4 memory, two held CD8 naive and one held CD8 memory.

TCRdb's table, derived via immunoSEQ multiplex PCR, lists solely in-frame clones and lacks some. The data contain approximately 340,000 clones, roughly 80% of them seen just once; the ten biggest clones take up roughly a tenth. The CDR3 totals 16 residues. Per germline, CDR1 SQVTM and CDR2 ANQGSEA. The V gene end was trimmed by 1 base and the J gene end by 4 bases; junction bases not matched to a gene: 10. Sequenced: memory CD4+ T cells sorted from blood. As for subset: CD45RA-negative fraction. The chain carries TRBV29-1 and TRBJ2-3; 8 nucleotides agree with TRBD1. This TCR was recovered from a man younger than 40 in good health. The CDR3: CSVEGRTGILPDTQYF. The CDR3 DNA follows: TGCAGCGTTGAAGGCCGGACAGGGATTTTACCAGATACGCAGTATTTT.